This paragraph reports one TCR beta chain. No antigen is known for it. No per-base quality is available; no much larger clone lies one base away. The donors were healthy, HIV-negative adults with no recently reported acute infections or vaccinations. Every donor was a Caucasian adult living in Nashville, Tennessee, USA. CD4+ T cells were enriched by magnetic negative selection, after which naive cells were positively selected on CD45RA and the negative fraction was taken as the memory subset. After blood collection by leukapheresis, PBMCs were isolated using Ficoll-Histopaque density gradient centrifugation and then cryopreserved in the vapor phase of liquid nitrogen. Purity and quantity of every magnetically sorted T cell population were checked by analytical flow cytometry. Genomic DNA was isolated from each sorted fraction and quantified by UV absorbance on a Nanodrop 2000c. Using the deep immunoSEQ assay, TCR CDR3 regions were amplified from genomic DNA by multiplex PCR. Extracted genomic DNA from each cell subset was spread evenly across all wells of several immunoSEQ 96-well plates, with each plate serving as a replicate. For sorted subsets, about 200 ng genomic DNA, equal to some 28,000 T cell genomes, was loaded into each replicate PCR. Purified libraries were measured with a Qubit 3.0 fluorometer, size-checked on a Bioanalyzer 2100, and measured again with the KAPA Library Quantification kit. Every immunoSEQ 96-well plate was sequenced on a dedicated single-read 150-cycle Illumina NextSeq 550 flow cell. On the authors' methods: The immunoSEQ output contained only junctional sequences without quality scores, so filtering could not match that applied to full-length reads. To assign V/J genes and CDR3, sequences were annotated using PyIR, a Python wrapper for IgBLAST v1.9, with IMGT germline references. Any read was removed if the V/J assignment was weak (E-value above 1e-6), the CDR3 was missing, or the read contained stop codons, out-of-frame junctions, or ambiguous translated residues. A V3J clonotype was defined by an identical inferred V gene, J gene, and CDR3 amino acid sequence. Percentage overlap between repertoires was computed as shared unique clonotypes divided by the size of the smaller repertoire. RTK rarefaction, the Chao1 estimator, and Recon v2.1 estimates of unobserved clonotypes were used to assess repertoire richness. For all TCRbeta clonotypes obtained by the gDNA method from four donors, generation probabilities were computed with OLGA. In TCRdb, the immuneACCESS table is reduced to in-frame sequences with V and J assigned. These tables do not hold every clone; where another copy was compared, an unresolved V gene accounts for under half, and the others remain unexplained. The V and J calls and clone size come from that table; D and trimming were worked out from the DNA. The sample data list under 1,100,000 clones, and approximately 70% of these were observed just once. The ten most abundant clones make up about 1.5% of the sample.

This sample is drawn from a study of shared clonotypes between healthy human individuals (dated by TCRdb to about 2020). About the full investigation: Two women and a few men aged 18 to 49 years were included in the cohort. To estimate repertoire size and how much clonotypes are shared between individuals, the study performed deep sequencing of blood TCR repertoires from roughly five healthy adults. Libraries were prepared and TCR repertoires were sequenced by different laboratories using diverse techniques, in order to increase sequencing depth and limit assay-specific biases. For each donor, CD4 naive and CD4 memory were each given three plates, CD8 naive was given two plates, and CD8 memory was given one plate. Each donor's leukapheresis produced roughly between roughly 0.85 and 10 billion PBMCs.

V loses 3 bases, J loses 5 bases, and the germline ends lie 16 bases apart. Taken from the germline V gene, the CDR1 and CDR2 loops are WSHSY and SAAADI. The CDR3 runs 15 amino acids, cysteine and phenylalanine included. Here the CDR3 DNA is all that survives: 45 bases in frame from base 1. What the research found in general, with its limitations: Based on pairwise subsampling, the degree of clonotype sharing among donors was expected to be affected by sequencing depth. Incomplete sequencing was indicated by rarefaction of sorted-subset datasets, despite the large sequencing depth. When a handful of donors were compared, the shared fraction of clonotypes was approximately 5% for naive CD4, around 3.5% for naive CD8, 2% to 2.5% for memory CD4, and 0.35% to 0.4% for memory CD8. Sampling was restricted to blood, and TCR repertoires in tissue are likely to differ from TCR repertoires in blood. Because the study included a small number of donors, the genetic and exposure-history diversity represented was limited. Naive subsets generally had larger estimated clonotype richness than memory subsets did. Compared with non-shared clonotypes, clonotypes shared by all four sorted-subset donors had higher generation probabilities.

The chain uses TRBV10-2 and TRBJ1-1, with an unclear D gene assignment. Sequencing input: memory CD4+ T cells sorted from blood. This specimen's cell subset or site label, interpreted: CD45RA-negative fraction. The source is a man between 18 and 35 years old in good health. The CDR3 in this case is CASSDTPGFRTEAFF. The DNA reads TGCGCCAGCAGTGATACTCCAGGTTTTAGGACTGAAGCTTTCTTT.